These T cell receptor beta chains were read from a single sample in a study of blood T cell repertoires in COVID-19. Repertoires were generated with immunoSEQ multiplex PCR, while TCRdb's copy carries only in-frame clones and drops some. The top ten clones hold roughly 4% of a sample with approximately 330,000 clones, roughly 88% of them seen once. Material: peripheral blood. All receptors come from a woman in her forties or fifties with active or convalescent COVID-19. CDR3s include the opening cysteine and the closing phenylalanine or tryptophan. A D gene is named only where the DNA matches it firmly. Some rows have no size entry. The others give once, few or many, or a class for an expanded clone.

CDR3aa: CASSYDASGVGELFF; CDR3nt: TGTGCCAGCAGTTACGACGCTAGCGGGGTAGGGGAGCTGTTTTTT; d_gene: TRBD2; j_gene: TRBJ2-2; abundance: -; v_gene: TRBV6-2/TRBV6-3
CDR3aa: CASSVGWEDYGYTF; CDR3nt: TGTGCCAGCAGCGTAGGGTGGGAGGACTATGGCTACACCTTC; d_gene: -; j_gene: TRBJ1-2; abundance: -; v_gene: TRBV9
CDR3aa: CASSLISGQPGNTIYF; CDR3nt: TGTGCCAGCAGTTTAATCAGCGGGCAGCCTGGAAACACCATATATTTT; d_gene: -; j_gene: TRBJ1-3; abundance: -; v_gene: TRBV28
CDR3aa: CASSEYGHRAFF; CDR3nt: TGTGCCAGCAGTGAATACGGTCACCGGGCTTTCTTT; d_gene: -; j_gene: TRBJ1-1; abundance: -; v_gene: TRBV25-1
CDR3aa: CASSQLRSSGANVLTF; CDR3nt: TGTGCCAGCAGCCAACTGAGGAGCTCTGGGGCCAACGTCCTGACTTTC; d_gene: -; j_gene: TRBJ2-6; abundance: -; v_gene: TRBV4-2
CDR3aa: CAWSVLTGGSPLHF; CDR3nt: TGTGCCTGGAGTGTACTGACAGGGGGATCACCCCTCCACTTT; d_gene: TRBD1; j_gene: TRBJ1-6; abundance: -; v_gene: TRBV30
CDR3aa: CSCAGGAREKLFF; CDR3nt: TGCAGCTGCGCAGGGGGCGCGAGAGAAAAACTGTTTTTT; d_gene: TRBD1; j_gene: TRBJ1-4; abundance: -; v_gene: TRBV29-1
CDR3aa: CASSPYSGVTEAFF; CDR3nt: TGTGCCAGCTCACCATACTCAGGGGTTACTGAAGCTTTCTTT; d_gene: -; j_gene: TRBJ1-1; abundance: -; v_gene: TRBV18
CDR3aa: CASSGGVERRSSYEQYF; CDR3nt: TGCGCCAGCAGTGGGGGGGTTGAGCGCCGAAGCTCCTACGAGCAGTACTTC; d_gene: -; j_gene: TRBJ2-7; abundance: -; v_gene: TRBV10-1
CDR3aa: CATSDPQRDFTDTQYF; CDR3nt: TGTGCCACCAGTGATCCTCAGAGGGATTTCACAGATACGCAGTATTTT; d_gene: -; j_gene: TRBJ2-3; abundance: once; v_gene: TRBV24-1
CDR3aa: CSASLRQGPSEAFF; CDR3nt: TGCAGTGCTAGTTTAAGACAGGGGCCTTCGGAAGCTTTCTTT; d_gene: TRBD1; j_gene: TRBJ1-1; abundance: once; v_gene: TRBV20-1
CDR3aa: CASSPRTSVPDTQYF; CDR3nt: TGTGCCAGCAGCCCCAGGACTAGCGTGCCAGATACGCAGTATTTT; d_gene: TRBD2; j_gene: TRBJ2-3; abundance: -; v_gene: TRBV7-2
CDR3aa: CASSRRQGPQPQHF; CDR3nt: TGTGCCAGCAGTAGAAGACAGGGACCTCAGCCCCAGCATTTT; d_gene: TRBD1; j_gene: TRBJ1-5; abundance: -; v_gene: TRBV6-2/TRBV6-3
CDR3aa: CASSYYGGARDEQYF; CDR3nt: TGTGCCAGCAGTTACTACGGGGGGGCCAGGGACGAGCAGTACTTC; d_gene: TRBD2; j_gene: TRBJ2-7; abundance: few; v_gene: TRBV5-4